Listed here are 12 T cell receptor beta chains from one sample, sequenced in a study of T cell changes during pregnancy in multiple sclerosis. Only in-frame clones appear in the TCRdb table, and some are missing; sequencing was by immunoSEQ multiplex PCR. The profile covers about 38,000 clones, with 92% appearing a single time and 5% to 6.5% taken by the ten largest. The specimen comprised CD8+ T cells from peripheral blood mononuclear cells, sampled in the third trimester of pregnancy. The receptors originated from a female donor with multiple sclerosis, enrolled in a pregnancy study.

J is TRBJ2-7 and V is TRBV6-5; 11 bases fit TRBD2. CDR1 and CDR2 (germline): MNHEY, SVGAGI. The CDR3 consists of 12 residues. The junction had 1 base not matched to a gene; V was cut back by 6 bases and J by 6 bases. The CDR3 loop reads CASSLAGGEQYF. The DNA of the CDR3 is TGTGCCAGCAGCCTAGCGGGAGGCGAGCAGTACTTC.

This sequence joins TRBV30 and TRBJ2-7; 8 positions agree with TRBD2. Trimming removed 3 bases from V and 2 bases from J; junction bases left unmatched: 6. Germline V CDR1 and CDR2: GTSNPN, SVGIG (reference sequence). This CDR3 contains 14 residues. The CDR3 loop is CAWRPSGWAYEQYF. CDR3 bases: TGTGCCTGGAGACCTAGCGGGTGGGCCTACGAGCAGTACTTC.

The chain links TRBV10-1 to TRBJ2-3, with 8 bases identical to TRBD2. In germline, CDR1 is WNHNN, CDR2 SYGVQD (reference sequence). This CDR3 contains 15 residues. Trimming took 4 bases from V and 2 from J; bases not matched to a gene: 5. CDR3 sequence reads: CASSVAGFNTDTQYF. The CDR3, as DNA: TGCGCCAGCAGTGTAGCGGGGTTTAACACAGATACGCAGTATTTT.

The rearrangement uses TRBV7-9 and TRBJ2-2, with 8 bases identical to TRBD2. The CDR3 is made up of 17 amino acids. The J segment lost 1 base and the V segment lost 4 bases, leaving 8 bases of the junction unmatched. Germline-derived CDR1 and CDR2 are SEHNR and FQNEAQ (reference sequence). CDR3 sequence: CASSSGLAAENTGELFF. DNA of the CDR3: TGTGCCAGCAGCTCTGGACTAGCAGCCGAGAACACCGGGGAGCTGTTTTTT.

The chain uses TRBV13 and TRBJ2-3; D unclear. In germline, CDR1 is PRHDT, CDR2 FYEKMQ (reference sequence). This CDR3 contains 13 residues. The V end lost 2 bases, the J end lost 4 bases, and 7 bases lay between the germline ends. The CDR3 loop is CASSLIFSDTQYF. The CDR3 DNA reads TGTGCCAGCAGCTTAATCTTTTCAGATACGCAGTATTTT.

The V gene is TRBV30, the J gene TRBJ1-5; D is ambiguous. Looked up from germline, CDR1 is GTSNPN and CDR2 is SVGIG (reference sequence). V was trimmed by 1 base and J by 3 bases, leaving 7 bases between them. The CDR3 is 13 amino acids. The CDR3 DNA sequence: TGTGCCTGGAGTGACAGAGCCAATCAGCCCCAGCATTTT. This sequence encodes CAWSDRANQPQHF.

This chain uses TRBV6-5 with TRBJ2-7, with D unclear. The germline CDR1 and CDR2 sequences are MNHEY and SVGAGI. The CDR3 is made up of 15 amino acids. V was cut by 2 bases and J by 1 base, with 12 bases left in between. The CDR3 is CASSYSSEASYEQYF. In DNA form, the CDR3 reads TGTGCCAGCAGTTACAGCTCAGAGGCGTCCTACGAGCAGTACTTC.

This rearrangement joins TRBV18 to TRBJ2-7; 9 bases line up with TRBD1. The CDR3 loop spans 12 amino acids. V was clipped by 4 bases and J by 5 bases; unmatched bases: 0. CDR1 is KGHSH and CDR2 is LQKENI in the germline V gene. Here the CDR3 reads CASSRTGDEQYF. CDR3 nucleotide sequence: TGTGCCAGCTCACGGACAGGGGACGAGCAGTACTTC. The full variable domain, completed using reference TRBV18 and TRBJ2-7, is NAGVMQNPRHLVRRRGQEARLRCSPMKGHSHVYWYRQLPEEGLKFMVYLQKENIIDESGMPKERFSAEFPKEGPSILRIQQVVRGDSAAYFCASSRTGDEQYFGPGTRLTVT.

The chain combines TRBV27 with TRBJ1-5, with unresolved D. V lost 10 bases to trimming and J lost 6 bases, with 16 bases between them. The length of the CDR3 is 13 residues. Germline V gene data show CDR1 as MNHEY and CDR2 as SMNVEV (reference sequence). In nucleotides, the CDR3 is TGTGCCACGGGTCATTCAGTTCGTCAGCCCCAGCATTTT. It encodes CATGHSVRQPQHF.

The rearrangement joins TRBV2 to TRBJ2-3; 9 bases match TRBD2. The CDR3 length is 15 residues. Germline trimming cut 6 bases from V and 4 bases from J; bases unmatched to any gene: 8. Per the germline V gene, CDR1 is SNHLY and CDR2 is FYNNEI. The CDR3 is CASRASGAKADTQYF. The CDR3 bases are TGTGCCAGCAGGGCTAGCGGGGCAAAGGCAGATACGCAGTATTTT.

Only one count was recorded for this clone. The CDR3 bases are TGTGCCACCCGAGAACGGACATGGGAAAACATTCAGTACTTC. Amino acid sequence: CATRERTWENIQYF. The rearrangement links TRBV15 to TRBJ2-4; maybe TRBD1 (5 bases). Germline assignment: CDR1 LNHNV and CDR2 YYDKDF (reference sequence). Trimming shortened V by 8 bases and J by 5 bases, and 16 bases separated the two germline ends. The CDR3 runs to 14 residues. Full variable domain (rest looked up from reference TRBV15 and TRBJ2-4): DAMVIQNPRYQVTQFGKPVTLSCSQTLNHNVMYWYQQKSSQAPKLLFHYYDKDFNNEADTPDNFQSRRPNTSFCFLDIRSPGLGDTAMYLCATRERTWENIQYFGAGTRLSVL.

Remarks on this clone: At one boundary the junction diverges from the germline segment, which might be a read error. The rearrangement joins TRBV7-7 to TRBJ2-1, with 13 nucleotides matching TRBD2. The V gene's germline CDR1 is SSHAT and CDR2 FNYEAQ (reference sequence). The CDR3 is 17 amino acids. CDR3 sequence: CASSPGLAGDPSGEQFF. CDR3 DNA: TGTGCTAGCAGCCCCGGACTAGCGGGAGATCCAAGTGGTGAGCAGTTCTTC.